This T cell receptor beta chain was captured in a study of monozygotic twins with inflammatory bowel disease. Study-wide findings and caveats: The co-twins with IBD showed lower TCRbeta diversity (inverse Simpson) than their healthy siblings. The existence of one strong signal or clonotype linked to IBD lacked support. Twins with IBD had fewer clonotypes in common with others than healthy twins, particularly during disease activity.

Remarks on this clonotype: What it binds is not known.

The germline V gene encodes CDR1 SGHRS and CDR2 YFSETQ. This CDR3 spans 14 amino acids. Each donor supplied under 3 ml of blood. TCRdb derives one entry per CDR3 protein from the 5' RACE reads, leaving out DNA. The table for this sample gives approximately 85,000 distinct CDR3 sequences. Sequences were obtained from blood. The sequence came from a human donor with ulcerative colitis or Crohn's disease, or a healthy co-twin of an affected twin (not recorded which). The genes are TRBV5-1 and TRBJ2-7; TCRdb outputs TRBD1, but without DNA this stays unchecked. The CDR3 is CASSEVPPSYEQYF.